This T cell receptor beta chain emerged from a study of lymphopenia after photon versus proton radiotherapy. The CDR3 contains 14 residues. The germline V gene has CDR1 MNHEY and CDR2 SMNVEV (reference sequence). V gave up 6 bases and J gave up 4 bases; unmatched junction bases: 6. As regards this clone: The antigen is not known.

This table comes from immunoSEQ multiplex PCR, and its TCRdb copy is limited to in-frame clones, with some not included. The repertoire holds tens of thousands of clones, with around 83% as singletons. Study-level findings and limits: A bigger post-nadir fall in TCR diversity correlated inversely with survival time in deceased patients. Relative stability marked proton patients; photon patients lost diversity and naive cells. Only patients who died were analyzed for survival; proton advantage is unproven. After the lymphocyte nadir, photon-treated repertoires showed oligoclonal expansion, especially of CD8+ Temra cells.

This chain links TRBV27 with TRBJ1-2; 9 nucleotides agree with TRBD1. The sample here was peripheral blood, taken from a patient treated with photon-based radiotherapy. This TCR came from a man aged 50-59 years with gastric cancer. The CDR3 protein is CASRGTGSGYGYTF. The DNA of the CDR3 is TGTGCCAGCAGGGGGACAGGGTCGGGCTATGGCTACACCTTC.